This passage covers 25 T cell receptor beta chains from one sample sequenced in a study of vaccination effects on CD4 cells after COVID-19. These TCRs' antigens remain unknown. Profiling relied on immunoSEQ multiplex PCR, and the TCRdb table lists in-frame clones only, not all of them. The table lists 40,000 or so clones, roughly 87% of them singletons, with 2.9% in the top ten. CD4+ T cells were isolated after 10 days of culture. This specimen was CD4+ T cells from PBMCs cultured without peptide, taken before COVID-19 vaccination. Receptors originate from a human donor who received a COVID-19 vaccine.

The chain recombines TRBV7-9 with TRBJ2-1; D is unclear. Trimming shortened V by 1 base and J by 8 bases, and 9 bases separated the two germline ends. The CDR3 is 13 residues long. Germline CDR1 and CDR2: SEHNR and FQNEAQ (reference sequence). The CDR3: CASSLVLGDEQFF. CDR3 nucleotide sequence: TGTGCCAGCAGCTTAGTACTTGGCGATGAGCAGTTCTTC. Full variable domain (remainder filled in from reference TRBV7-9 and TRBJ2-1): DTGVSQNPRHKITKRGQNVTFRCDPISEHNRLYWYRQTLGQGPEFLTYFQNEAQLEKSRLLSDRFSAERPKGSFSTLEIQRTEQGDSAMYLCASSLVLGDEQFFGPGTRLTVL.

This chain joins TRBV30 and TRBJ2-2; 11 nucleotides match TRBD1. The CDR3 contains 15 residues. Looked up from germline, CDR1 is GTSNPN and CDR2 is SVGIG (reference sequence). After removal of 2 bases from V and 6 bases from J, the junction contained 5 bases not matched to a gene. The CDR3, as DNA: TGTGCCTGGAGTCGGGGGACAGGGGGATCCGGGGAGCTGTTTTTT. Its translation is CAWSRGTGGSGELFF.

The CDR3 coding sequence is TGTGCCAGCAGTACCCAAAGGGACAGGGAGGTGTACGTC. The encoded protein is CASSTQRDREVYV. This chain joins TRBV12-3 or TRBV12-4 and TRBJ2-7, with 9 bases aligning to TRBD1. This CDR3 has 13 amino acids. V shed 5 bases, J shed 12 bases, and the junction held 11 bases outside the gene matches.

This rearrangement joins TRBV5-1 to TRBJ1-2; 7 positions match TRBD1. CDR3 length: 14 amino acids. V lost 6 bases and J lost 6; bases outside the gene matches: 11. Germline V CDR1 and CDR2: SGHRS, YFSETQ. CDR3 sequence: CASKSTGLEDGYTF. The CDR3, as DNA: TGCGCCAGCAAATCGACAGGGCTTGAGGATGGCTACACCTTC.

This chain uses TRBV18 with TRBJ1-5, with D unclear. V was trimmed by 3 bases and J by 4 bases, leaving 7 bases between them. The CDR3 extends over 13 amino acids. Per the germline V gene, CDR1 is KGHSH and CDR2 is LQKENI. The CDR3 spells CASSPGVNQPQHF. DNA for the CDR3: TGTGCCAGCTCACCGGGAGTTAATCAGCCCCAGCATTTT.

The chain links TRBV6-5 to TRBJ2-5; D uncertain. V was shortened by 6 bases and J by 4 bases, with 12 bases between the two germline ends. Germline-derived CDR1 and CDR2 are MNHEY and SVGAGI. The CDR3 covers 13 residues. CDR3 region: CASRTPPGETQYF. CDR3 bases: TGTGCCAGCAGAACCCCGCCCGGAGAGACCCAGTACTTC.

This clone has more than one count but fewer than ten. The V gene is TRBV9, the J gene TRBJ2-1, with D possibly being TRBD2 (5 bases). In germline, CDR1 is SGDLS, CDR2 YYNGEE. V dropped 4 bases and J dropped 4 bases, with 15 bases sitting between them. CDR3 size: 15 residues. The CDR3 DNA follows: TGTGCCAGCAGCCCCGCGTCGGGGAGATACAATGAGCAGTTCTTC. Its translation is CASSPASGRYNEQFF.

The genes are TRBV5-1 and TRBJ2-5; 9 nucleotides line up with TRBD2. The trim removed 0 bases at V and 1 base at J, leaving 4 bases unmatched. The CDR3 runs 16 residues. Germline V gene data show CDR1 as SGHRS and CDR2 as YFSETQ. In DNA form, the CDR3 reads TGCGCCAGCAGCTTGGAAGCGGGGGGATTCCAAGAGACCCAGTACTTC. Its protein is CASSLEAGGFQETQYF.

The chain has TRBV5-1 and TRBJ2-3, with D unresolved. Trimming shortened V by 5 bases and J by 7 bases, and 20 bases separated the two germline ends. CDR3 length: 15 residues. Germline-derived CDR1 and CDR2 are SGHRS and YFSETQ. CDR3 nucleotides: TGCGCCAGCAGTTGGCTTGATCCTGAACTTAATACGCAGTATTTT. Translating gives CASSWLDPELNTQYF.

This clone appeared a single time. This chain joins TRBV27 and TRBJ2-5; 10 bases agree with TRBD2. From germline, CDR1 is MNHEY and CDR2 SMNVEV (reference sequence). The CDR3 runs 18 residues. The junction had 13 bases not matched to a gene; V was cut back by 4 bases and J by 2 bases. CDR3 amino acids: CASSSRLFSGGRQETQYF. The CDR3 DNA is TGTGCCAGCAGTTCCCGACTTTTTAGCGGGGGGCGTCAAGAGACCCAGTACTTC.

The rearrangement joins TRBV6-5 to TRBJ2-1, with 8 bases that match TRBD2. The junction had 14 bases not matched to a gene; V was cut back by 7 bases and J by 9 bases. The CDR3 runs 15 residues. Germline V gene lookup returns CDR1 MNHEY and CDR2 SVGAGI. CDR3 DNA: TGTGCCAGCACCCCCCCGCGGGGGGCCGGCTTTGAGCAGTTCTTC. Translation: CASTPPRGAGFEQFF.

V is TRBV28 and J is TRBJ2-7; 12 positions agree with TRBD2. V lost 6 bases, J lost 4 bases, and 7 bases stayed unmatched. Germline V gene lookup returns CDR1 MDHEN and CDR2 SYDVKM. The CDR3 is 15 residues long. The CDR3: CASRMTSGGPYEQYV. The CDR3 DNA reads TGTGCCAGCAGGATGACTAGCGGGGGACCTTACGAGCAGTACGTC.

The J gene is TRBJ2-3, the V gene TRBV5-1; D possibly corresponds to TRBD1 (6 bases). Deletions cut 3 bases from V and 0 bases from J, with 14 bases between. Germline values: CDR1 SGHRS, CDR2 YFSETQ. The CDR3 spans 16 residues. The CDR3 region has the DNA TGCGCCAGCAGCTCCGGGACAAGCCTCAGCACAGATACGCAGTATTTT. This encodes CASSSGTSLSTDTQYF.

This clone was seen only a few times. This chain links TRBV7-8 with TRBJ2-7; D not resolved. CDR3 length equals 13 residues. Trimming took 1 base from V and 0 from J, leaving 4 bases between them. The germline gives CDR1 SGHVS, CDR2 FQNEAQ. CDR3 in DNA: TGTGCCAGCAGCTTAGGACACTCCTACGAGCAGTACGTC. It encodes CASSLGHSYEQYV.

This chain joins TRBV25-1 and TRBJ1-5; 9 bases align to TRBD1. The CDR3 has 15 amino acids. Germline V gives CDR1 MGHDK, CDR2 SYGVNS. V shed 4 bases, J shed 7 bases, and the junction held 8 bases outside the gene matches. CDR3: CASSGGDRVGQPQHF. The DNA for the CDR3 is TGTGCCAGCAGTGGGGGGGACAGGGTCGGACAGCCCCAGCATTTT.

The chain recombines TRBV29-1 with TRBJ1-2; 8 bases are a match to TRBD1. The CDR3 is 15 amino acids. The germline V gene encodes CDR1 SQVTM and CDR2 ANQGSEA. V dropped 3 bases and J dropped 8; count of bases not matched to a gene: 14. In DNA, the CDR3 is TGCAGCGTTGAGGCGGACAGGGCCGGGAGTGGAGGCTACACCTTC. As protein: CSVEADRAGSGGYTF.

This chain uses TRBV2 with TRBJ2-3, with 10 nucleotides matching TRBD2. The V segment lost 3 bases and the J segment 1 base; nucleotides outside the gene matches: 1. CDR3 length equals 15 residues. Germline CDR1 and CDR2: SNHLY and FYNNEI. The CDR3 loop reads CASSDTSGGTDTQYF. CDR3 DNA: TGTGCCAGCAGTGACACTAGCGGGGGCACAGATACGCAGTATTTT.

The genes are TRBV6-6 and TRBJ2-1; TRBD1 agrees at 8 bases. The CDR3 runs to 15 residues. Looked up from germline, CDR1 is MNHNY and CDR2 is SVGAGI (reference sequence). V lost 10 bases and J lost 5; bases outside the gene matches: 13. CDR3 loop: CATSRRTGWDNEQFF. CDR3 DNA sequence: TGTGCCACGTCTCGGAGGACAGGGTGGGACAATGAGCAGTTCTTC.

This clone was detected once. The chain links TRBV28 to TRBJ2-3; 14 positions agree with TRBD2. The CDR3 sequence is 19 residues long. Trimming cost V 3 bases and J 0 bases; bases outside gene matches: 8. Germline CDR1 MDHEN, CDR2 SYDVKM. CDR3 loop: CASSLRGRLAGGSTDTQYF. CDR3 coding DNA: TGTGCCAGCAGTTTGAGAGGCCGACTAGCGGGGGGGAGCACAGATACGCAGTATTTT. The full variable domain, rest sourced from reference TRBV28 and TRBJ2-3, is DVKVTQSSRYLVKRTGEKVFLECVQDMDHENMFWYRQDPGLGLRLIYFSYDVKMKEKGDIPEGYSVSREKKERFSLILESASTNQTSMYLCASSLRGRLAGGSTDTQYFGPGTRLTVL.

The genes are TRBV7-3 and TRBJ2-5, with D unresolved. Trimming removed 0 bases at V and 5 bases at J, with 10 bases between. Looked up from germline, CDR1 is SGHTA and CDR2 is FQGTGA. This CDR3 region has 14 residues. The DNA for the CDR3 is TGTGCCAGCAGCTTAACTACAGAGTCGGAGACCCAGTACTTC. Amino acids: CASSLTTESETQYF. Variable domain in full (rest from reference TRBV7-3 and TRBJ2-5): GAGVSQTPSNKVTEKGKYVELRCDPISGHTALYWYRQSLGQGPEFLIYFQGTGAADDSGLPNDRFFAVRPEGSVSTLKIQRTERGDSAVYLCASSLTTESETQYFGPGTRLLVL.

The chain is built from TRBV6-2 or TRBV6-3 and TRBJ1-1, with unresolved D. There are 14 residues in the CDR3. The V end was cut by 0 bases, the J end by 2 bases, with 7 bases between. Per germline, CDR1 MNHEY and CDR2 SVGEGT. In nucleotides, the CDR3 is TGTGCCAGCAGTTACTCGTGGGGAAACACTGAAGCTTTCTTT. It translates to CASSYSWGNTEAFF.

The chain is built from TRBV5-1 and TRBJ2-1; D is uncertain. Deletions cut 0 bases from V and 0 bases from J, with 7 bases between. The CDR3 is 15 residues long. Germline CDR1 and CDR2: SGHRS and YFSETQ. This CDR3 reads CASSLGSVSYNEQFF. CDR3 in DNA: TGCGCCAGCAGCTTGGGGTCAGTCTCCTACAATGAGCAGTTCTTC.

The chain links TRBV28 to TRBJ2-5; D might be TRBD2 (7 bases). CDR1 is MDHEN and CDR2 is SYDVKM in the germline V gene. V lost 8 bases to trimming and J lost 4 bases, with 17 bases between them. This CDR3 has 14 amino acids. Written as DNA, the CDR3 is TGTGCCAGCCGTATTGGGGGGGGCCGAGAGACCCAGTACTTC. Its translation: CASRIGGGRETQYF.

The rearrangement uses TRBV11-3 and TRBJ1-2, with 9 bases that match TRBD1. Germline CDR1 is SGHNT and CDR2 is YENEEA. CDR3 length: 15 amino acids. V lost 5 bases and J lost 8; bases outside the gene matches: 12. The CDR3 loop is CASSPPGTGSFGYTF. The CDR3 DNA sequence: TGTGCCAGCAGCCCTCCCGGGACAGGGTCGTTCGGCTACACCTTC.

V usage is TRBV10-2 and J usage is TRBJ1-6, with 7 bases fitting TRBD1. CDR3 length equals 12 residues. The germline V gene encodes CDR1 WSHSY and CDR2 SAAADI. V shed 5 bases and J 9 bases; nucleotides not matched to a gene: 1. The CDR3 region has the DNA TGCGCCAGCAGTCAGGGGGGTTCACCCCTCCACTTT. As protein: CASSQGGSPLHF.